The rows below give T cell receptor beta chains drawn from one sample of a study of control samples from healthy donors and cancer patients. Produced via immunoSEQ multiplex PCR; TCRdb's table is partial and in-frame only. The data contain 110,000 or so clones, approximately 90% of them seen just once; the ten biggest clones take up roughly 4%. The sequenced sample was blood. All receptors derive from a human donor in good health. The donor label of this sample is uncertain. Both conserved end residues are trimmed from each CDR3.

V: TRBV5-1
J: TRBJ2-5
CDR3: ASSLQGAQETQY

V: TRBV5-5
J: TRBJ1-4
CDR3: ASSFSDRVNEKLF

V: TRBV27
J: TRBJ1-5
CDR3: ASSLFGQGNQPQH

V: TRBV9
J: TRBJ1-4
CDR3: ASSARGGRTNEKLF

V: TRBV5-4
J: TRBJ1-2
CDR3: ASSLDGRANYGYT

V: TRBV10-3
J: TRBJ1-6
CDR3: ATRLGPEGSSPLH

V: TRBV9
J: TRBJ1-2
CDR3: ASSVRQNYGYT

V: TRBV5-1
J: TRBJ1-1
CDR3: ASSGVTGNTEAF

V: TRBV7-8
J: TRBJ2-5
CDR3: ASSPGTSGQETQY

V: TRBV29-1
J: TRBJ1-5
CDR3: SVIFTLGNQPQH

V: TRBV2
J: TRBJ2-7
CDR3: ASSEPFYRGESSYEQY

V: TRBV29-1
J: TRBJ2-2
CDR3: SVLKNTGELF

V: TRBV2
J: TRBJ1-1
CDR3: ASSERGEAF

V: TRBV5-6
J: TRBJ1-5
CDR3: ASSFGTGSSNQPQH

V: TRBV7-2
J: TRBJ2-5
CDR3: ASSLEPRETQY

V: TRBV27
J: TRBJ1-2
CDR3: ASRASGEGKNGYT

V: TRBV11-2
J: TRBJ2-6
CDR3: ASRAGQGNAGANVLT

V: TRBV18
J: TRBJ1-1
CDR3: ASSPRQMAEEAF

V: TRBV19
J: TRBJ1-2
CDR3: ASSEGALNYGYT

V: TRBV29-1
J: TRBJ2-7
CDR3: SATLGPYEQY

V: TRBV27
J: TRBJ2-1
CDR3: ASMKGGRNEQF

V: TRBV5-1
J: TRBJ1-3
CDR3: ASSLAVGASGNTIY

V: TRBV19
J: TRBJ1-5
CDR3: ASSTTDNQPQH

V: TRBV19
J: TRBJ1-5
CDR3: ASSVPGQGNQPQH

V: TRBV27
J: TRBJ1-5
CDR3: ASRDLWSDQPQH

V: TRBV7-2
J: TRBJ2-1
CDR3: ASSLSSGGAVEQF

V: TRBV19
J: TRBJ2-6
CDR3: ASSIAGGRGGPPGANVLT

V: TRBV6-6
J: TRBJ1-6
CDR3: ASCWGSSSYNSPLH

V: TRBV24-1
J: TRBJ2-7
CDR3: ATSDGTDYEQY

V: TRBV28
J: TRBJ1-1
CDR3: ASSLFSQAEAF

V: TRBV12-3/TRBV12-4
J: TRBJ2-1
CDR3: ASTLDRSEQF

V: TRBV11-2
J: TRBJ1-3
CDR3: ASSRDRSLGNTIY

V: TRBV7-9
J: TRBJ1-5
CDR3: ASSPGTAGGGNQPQH

V: TRBV2
J: TRBJ1-5
CDR3: ASSGENNQPQH

V: TRBV20-1
J: TRBJ1-1
CDR3: SVAVNTEAF

V: TRBV19
J: TRBJ1-4
CDR3: ASSKQGAREKLF

V: TRBV19
J: TRBJ2-2
CDR3: ASSILTGSGELF

V: TRBV7-8
J: TRBJ1-2
CDR3: ASSLEQIRVGYGYT

V: TRBV15
J: TRBJ1-5
CDR3: ATSKDPGGNQPQH

V: TRBV3-1/TRBV3-2
J: TRBJ1-4
CDR3: ASSQVLAGTGYEKLF

V: TRBV5-6
J: TRBJ2-1
CDR3: ASSLKGQLRLSNEQF

V: TRBV24-1
J: TRBJ2-3
CDR3: ATVGGPADTQY

V: TRBV6-6
J: TRBJ1-1
CDR3: ASAPTTGSGTEAF

V: TRBV5-6
J: TRBJ2-1
CDR3: ASTSTLNRGAYNEQF

V: TRBV11-3
J: TRBJ2-1
CDR3: ASSLGGSGGYSYNEQF

V: TRBV28
J: TRBJ2-3
CDR3: ASSLPSALTDTQY

V: TRBV3-1/TRBV3-2
J: TRBJ2-1
CDR3: ASSRGGRGNEQF

V: TRBV10-2
J: TRBJ1-5
CDR3: ASSESVQPQH

V: TRBV27
J: TRBJ2-7
CDR3: ASSSWTGGSDEQY

V: TRBV12-3/TRBV12-4
J: TRBJ2-2
CDR3: ASSRLGAGELF

V: TRBV5-5
J: TRBJ2-1
CDR3: ASSGAGTAYNEQF

V: TRBV13
J: TRBJ1-1
CDR3: ASSLGVSDTEAF

V: TRBV9
J: TRBJ2-2
CDR3: ASPRVFNRGAV

V: TRBV3-1/TRBV3-2
J: TRBJ2-1
CDR3: ASSQYSGMSCSYNEQF

V: TRBV5-6
J: TRBJ2-6
CDR3: ASTGANVLT

V: TRBV5-1
J: TRBJ1-1
CDR3: ASSWGQQGKAGAF

V: TRBV20-1
J: TRBJ1-5
CDR3: SASNADRGFSQPQH